Presented here are 32 T cell receptor beta chains from one specimen sequenced in a study of CXCR3-negative and CXCR3-positive naive CD8 T cells. UMI-labeled 5' RACE yielded the TRB cDNA libraries. TCRdb reprocessed the 5' RACE reads and reports one entry per CDR3 protein, with no DNA. This sample's table reports around 40,000 distinct CDR3 sequences. Sequencing input: memory CD8+ T cells from blood. The receptors derive from a human donor in good health. Some clones in this sample may be carry-over from other donors' samples.

The chain links TRBV29-1 to TRBJ2-2; TCRdb outputs TRBD1, but without DNA this stays unchecked. Germline V CDR1 and CDR2: SQVTM, ANQGSEA. CDR3 length equals 12 residues. This chain's CDR3 is CSGQPNTGELFF.

The V gene is TRBV6-5, the J gene TRBJ2-1. The CDR3 is 13 amino acids. Germline lookup yields CDR1 MNHEY and CDR2 SVGAGI. The CDR3 here is CASSSGSYNEQFF.

The chain couples TRBV7-2 to TRBJ2-2; the TRBD1 assignment by TCRdb is unverifiable without DNA. This CDR3 contains 14 residues. The germline V gene encodes CDR1 SGHTA and CDR2 FQGNSA. The CDR3 protein is CASSLGGGTWELFF. Looking up the rest from reference TRBV7-2 and TRBJ2-2 gives the full variable domain: GAGVSQSPSNKVTEKGKDVELRCDPISGHTALYWYRQSLGQGLEFLIYFQGNSAPDKSGLPSDRFSAERTGGSVSTLTIQRTQQEDSAVYLCASSLGGGTWELFFGEGSRLTVL.

This chain connects TRBV7-2 to TRBJ1-1. Germline CDR1 reads SGHTA; CDR2 reads FQGNSA. There are 13 residues in the CDR3. The CDR3 protein is CASSLLHGPEAFF. Supplemented by reference TRBV7-2 and TRBJ1-1, the full variable domain reads GAGVSQSPSNKVTEKGKDVELRCDPISGHTALYWYRQSLGQGLEFLIYFQGNSAPDKSGLPSDRFSAERTGGSVSTLTIQRTQQEDSAVYLCASSLLHGPEAFFGQGTRLTVV.

V is TRBV12-3 or TRBV12-4 and J is TRBJ2-1; checking the TCRdb D call of TRBD1 is not possible without DNA. The CDR3 is 13 residues long. CDR3 loop: CASTSDSYNEQFF.

The chain has TRBV7-9 and TRBJ1-5. This CDR3 comprises 14 residues. Germline V CDR1 and CDR2: SEHNR, FQNEAQ (reference sequence). The CDR3 here is CASSRTEGNQPQHF.

The rearrangement joins TRBV6-1 to TRBJ1-1. CDR3 size: 15 residues. Germline-derived CDR1 and CDR2 are MNHNS and SASEGT. CDR3 region: CASRAAAVGNTEAFF.

The CDR3: CSVDWSTGELFF. This chain connects TRBV29-1 to TRBJ2-2. CDR3 size: 12 residues. Germline CDR1 and CDR2: SQVTM and ANQGSEA.

The V gene is TRBV29-1, the J gene TRBJ2-7; TCRdb lists TRBD2, though no DNA is available to test this call. Per germline, CDR1 SQVTM and CDR2 ANQGSEA. The CDR3 contains 12 residues. CDR3 loop: CSVWENTYEQYF.

The genes are TRBV9 and TRBJ2-1; TCRdb indicates TRBD1, and absent DNA this call remains unverified. This CDR3 comprises 16 residues. Germline V lookup: CDR1 SGDLS, CDR2 YYNGEE. The chain's CDR3 is CASSVEGGASYNEQFF.

This chain connects TRBV6-2 or TRBV6-3 to TRBJ1-1; the D call from TCRdb, TRBD1, cannot be confirmed without DNA. The germline V gene encodes CDR1 MNHEY and CDR2 SVGEGT. CDR3 length: 19 residues. CDR3 sequence reads: CASNLTQGRRRSWDTEAFF.

CDR3 residues: CASSGPGRAFVSNQPQHF. This chain joins TRBV6-4 and TRBJ1-5; TCRdb calls TRBD1, which cannot be checked without DNA. The CDR3 has 18 amino acids. CDR1 and CDR2 from the germline V gene are MRHNA and SNTAGT.

V is TRBV10-3 and J is TRBJ1-5. This CDR3 has 15 residues. Germline-derived CDR1 and CDR2 are ENHRY and SYGVKD. CDR3 in amino acids: CAISDRGRSHQPQHF.

This chain links TRBV3-1 with TRBJ2-1; TCRdb calls TRBD2, which cannot be checked without DNA. Germline CDR1 LGHDT, CDR2 YNNKEL (reference sequence). The CDR3 has 15 amino acids. CDR3 in amino acids: CASTLTSGGYNEQFF.

The chain employs TRBV6-4 and TRBJ1-1; TCRdb designates TRBD1, a call that cannot be tested without DNA. Germline V gives CDR1 MRHNA, CDR2 SNTAGT. This CDR3 has 15 residues. The CDR3 sequence: CASSYSDRVNAEAFF.

The chain employs TRBV9 and TRBJ1-5. The CDR3 consists of 15 residues. Germline assignment: CDR1 SGDLS and CDR2 YYNGEE. The CDR3 here is CASSATSSGNQPQHF.

V is TRBV12-3 or TRBV12-4 and J is TRBJ2-7; TCRdb names TRBD2, which stays unverified in the absence of DNA. The CDR3 is made up of 13 amino acids. The CDR3 is CASSLGGIGEQYF.

This chain uses TRBV15 with TRBJ2-2; the TCRdb call, TRBD1, lacks DNA for checking. This CDR3 region has 16 residues. Germline V gene data show CDR1 as LNHNV and CDR2 as YYDKDF (reference sequence). CDR3 amino acids: CATSPNRGPNTGELFF. The entire variable domain, with the rest obtained from reference TRBV15 and TRBJ2-2, is as follows: DAMVIQNPRYQVTQFGKPVTLSCSQTLNHNVMYWYQQKSSQAPKLLFHYYDKDFNNEADTPDNFQSRRPNTSFCFLDIRSPGLGDTAMYLCATSPNRGPNTGELFFGEGSRLTVL.

V gene TRBV18 combines with J gene TRBJ2-2; no DNA is available, so the TRBD2 call from TCRdb remains unchecked. From germline, CDR1 is KGHSH and CDR2 LQKENI. The CDR3 is 17 amino acids. The CDR3 loop reads CASSPPSAGGVTGELFF.

The chain recombines TRBV7-9 with TRBJ2-1; TCRdb's assignment of TRBD2 cannot be checked, as there is no DNA. The CDR3 extends over 17 amino acids. Germline V lookup: CDR1 SEHNR, CDR2 FQNEAQ (reference sequence). CDR3 in amino acids: CASSPPRANPGDNEQFF. Based on the CDR3 plus reference TRBV7-9 and TRBJ2-1, the full variable domain is DTGVSQNPRHKITKRGQNVTFRCDPISEHNRLYWYRQTLGQGPEFLTYFQNEAQLEKSRLLSDRFSAERPKGSFSTLEIQRTEQGDSAMYLCASSPPRANPGDNEQFFGPGTRLTVL.

The chain combines TRBV2 with TRBJ2-2; the TCRdb D gene call, TRBD2, has no DNA to confirm it. Germline CDR1 reads SNHLY; CDR2 reads FYNNEI. The CDR3 runs to 13 residues. The CDR3 protein is CASRRENTGELFF.

This rearrangement joins TRBV7-6 to TRBJ2-1; TCRdb proposes TRBD2, but this gene call is untestable without DNA. Germline CDR1 reads SGHVS; CDR2 reads FNYEAQ. The CDR3 runs to 18 residues. This chain's CDR3 is CASSPLPVRAGGPNEQFF.

The chain joins TRBV4-2 to TRBJ1-3; TCRdb names TRBD1, which stays unverified in the absence of DNA. Germline V CDR1 and CDR2: LGHNA, YNFKEQ. The CDR3 extends over 14 amino acids. The CDR3 spells CASSQLGPGNTIYF.

This chain connects TRBV7-6 to TRBJ2-5. Per germline, CDR1 SGHVS and CDR2 FNYEAQ. The CDR3 consists of 15 residues. CDR3 residues: CASSLLPGIQETQYF.

The V and J genes are TRBV4-3 and TRBJ1-2. The CDR3 spans 15 residues. Germline-derived CDR1 and CDR2 are LGHNA and YSLEER. The CDR3 here is CASSQDQAGLYGYTF.

V usage is TRBV11-2 and J usage is TRBJ1-5; TCRdb's D call of TRBD1 is untestable without DNA. The germline CDR1 and CDR2 sequences are SGHAT and FQNNGV. The CDR3 has 15 residues. CDR3 sequence: CASSLRGQPNQPQHF.

This chain uses TRBV6-5 with TRBJ2-4; TCRdb's D call of TRBD1 is untestable without DNA. The germline V gene has CDR1 MNHEY and CDR2 SVGAGI. There are 16 residues in the CDR3. The CDR3 is CASSLGGGTAKNIQYF.

This chain connects TRBV9 to TRBJ2-3; TCRdb lists TRBD1, though no DNA is available to test this call. Germline CDR1 and CDR2: SGDLS and YYNGEE. CDR3 size: 16 residues. The CDR3 protein is CASSASGTGGTDTQYF.

The V call is TRBV9, the J call TRBJ2-4; TCRdb reports TRBD1, a call that lacks DNA to check it against. The CDR3 is 17 residues long. Germline V gene sequence: CDR1 SGDLS, CDR2 YYNGEE. The CDR3 loop is CASSSQPGDIAKNIQYF.

The genes are TRBV6-5 and TRBJ1-1; absent DNA, TCRdb's TRBD1 call cannot be checked. The CDR3 sequence is 13 residues long. The germline V gene has CDR1 MNHEY and CDR2 SVGAGI. CDR3 protein: CASSYTGATEAFF.

The chain links TRBV4-3 to TRBJ2-7; TCRdb's D gene call, TRBD2, goes unchecked for lack of DNA. This CDR3 comprises 17 residues. The germline V gene has CDR1 LGHNA and CDR2 YSLEER. The CDR3 loop is CASSQLAGGSTYNEQYF.

V gene TRBV4-3 combines with J gene TRBJ2-7; without DNA, the TCRdb call of TRBD1 cannot be checked. Per the germline V gene, CDR1 is LGHNA and CDR2 is YSLEER. This CDR3 region has 15 residues. CDR3 residues: CASSQAGTGTYEQYF.